What follows are 6 T cell receptor beta chains derived from one specimen sequenced in a study of read filtering for tumor transcriptome and immune sequencing. From 350 to 500 ng of RNA, a library with molecular barcoded alpha/delta and beta/gamma adaptors was made. TCRdb analysed the reads with MiXCR anew, one entry per CDR3 protein. Found here are roughly 130,000 distinct CDR3 sequences, around 13% of them singletons; the top ten hold 9.5% to 11%. The sample was a population of CD138-negative cells sorted from bone marrow. The receptors come from a donor at least 40 years old with multiple myeloma.

This clonotype was observed at least ten times. The V call is TRBV12-3 or TRBV12-4, the J call TRBJ1-5; perhaps TRBD1 as D (5 bases). The CDR3 has 20 amino acids. The V and J ends lost 5 bases and 4 bases respectively, with 30 bases between them. The chain's CDR3 is CASSPGSTIRGRGGNQPQHF. CDR3 DNA sequence: TGTGCCAGCAGTCCCGGGAGCACGATACGAGGACGGGGGGGTAATCAGCCCCAGCATTTT.

A word on this clonotype: The junction differs from germline at one of its ends, possibly a read error. The rearrangement uses TRBV7-9 and TRBJ1-6; 9 positions match TRBD1. CDR3 length: 19 amino acids. CDR1 is SEHNR, CDR2 FQNEAQ, per germline (reference sequence). CDR3 nucleotides: TGTGCCAGAAGCTTCTATGGGACAGGGAAAAGTGGCGGTGGATCACCCCTCCACTTT. It translates to CARSFYGTGKSGGGSPLHF.

Ten or more counts support this clonotype. The rearrangement uses TRBV29-1 and TRBJ2-1, with D tentatively TRBD2 (6 bases). CDR1 is SQVTM and CDR2 is ANQGSEA in the germline V gene. V was trimmed by 7 bases and J by 7 bases, leaving 26 bases between them. CDR3 length: 16 amino acids. The CDR3 DNA sequence: TGCAGCGCTGGAGGGAACGGAGCGGCAAACGGGAATGAGCAGTTCTTC. Translation: CSAGGNGAANGNEQFF.

This clonotype was observed many times. The CDR3 bases are TGTGCCAGCAGCCACCGAGCGCTAGCGGGAGATGTCGGCGAGCAGTACTTC. Encoded protein: CASSHRALAGDVGEQYF. V and J are TRBV3-1 and TRBJ2-7; TRBD2 matches 10 bases. Germline V gives CDR1 LGHDT, CDR2 YNNKEL (reference sequence). J gave up 6 bases and V 3 bases, and 14 bases lay outside the gene matches. The length of the CDR3 is 17 residues.

A note on this clonotype: Just one base apart from a much larger clone, this may be a read error. The final CDR3 position lacks the conserved phenylalanine or tryptophan, pointing to a likely read error. For the CDR3, the DNA is TGTGCCAGCAGTCCAGCCACCGGGGGGACCCAGTACCTC. As protein: CASSPATGGTQYL. The chain joins TRBV12-3 or TRBV12-4 to TRBJ2-5, with D maybe TRBD2 (6 bases). Trimming left V 5 bases short and J 7 bases short, with 14 bases between. CDR3 length: 13 residues.

This clonotype was seen many times. The rearrangement joins TRBV4-1 to TRBJ1-1; D perhaps matches TRBD1 (6 bases). Trimming removed 2 bases at V and 5 bases at J, with 12 bases between. Germline assignment: CDR1 MGHRA and CDR2 YSYEKL. The CDR3 covers 14 residues. The CDR3 protein is CASSQTGSMTEAFF. Here the CDR3 DNA reads TGCGCCAGCAGCCAAACAGGGTCAATGACTGAAGCTTTCTTT.